The rows below give T cell receptor beta chains drawn from one sample of a study of blood T cells in healthy people across ages. TCRdb fed the 5' RACE reads into MiXCR, producing one record per CDR3 protein. The data contain 650,000 to 1,000,000 distinct CDR3 sequences, about 36% of them seen just once; the ten biggest clones take up approximately 13%. The material sequenced was blood. The receptor source for this set is a man between 18 and 29 years old in good health. CDR3s include the opening cysteine and the closing phenylalanine or tryptophan. The D gene is left open where the match is weak. Expanded clones are given a class, and other clones once, few, many or no size at all.

TRBJ2-7,TRBV6-5,.,.,TGTGCCAGCCTGGGGGTCTCTACCGACGAGCAGTACTTC,CASLGVSTDEQYF
TRBJ2-3,TRBV9,.,few,TGTGCCAGCAGCGTAGAGGGGCAGCCCACAGATACGCAGTATTTT,CASSVEGQPTDTQYF
TRBJ2-7,TRBV12-3/TRBV12-4,.,once,TGTGCCAGCAGTTTAGGTTCCCTAGTTCCCACCTACAATGAGCAGTACTTC,CASSLGSLVPTYNEQYF
TRBJ2-7,TRBV12-3/TRBV12-4,.,many,TGTGCCAGCAGGCGTGAGGACAATGAGCAGTACTTC,CASRREDNEQYF
TRBJ2-5,TRBV20-1,.,many,TGCAGTGCTAGCAATGAGGGAGAGACCCAGTACTTC,CSASNEGETQYF
TRBJ2-1,TRBV20-1,.,few,TGCAGTGCTAGCCATACCGGGACTTTAACGTACAATGAGCAGTTCTTC,CSASHTGTLTYNEQFF
TRBJ2-1,TRBV12-3/TRBV12-4,.,few,TGTGCCAGCAACAAGGGGGGCGCGGAGAGCTCCTACAATGAGCAGTTCTTC,CASNKGGAESSYNEQFF
TRBJ2-7,TRBV15,.,few,TGTGCCACCAGCAGAGAGGCGCAGGGAATTGACGAGCAGTACTTC,CATSREAQGIDEQYF
TRBJ1-6,TRBV25-1,.,.,TGTGCCAGCAGTGAGGAGAGTGATTCACCCCTCCACTTT,CASSEESDSPLHF
TRBJ2-1,TRBV29-1,.,.,TGCAGCGTGTGGGGTCGCCGCAATGAGCAGTTCTTC,CSVWGRRNEQFF
TRBJ2-5,TRBV6-6,TRBD2,few,TGTGCCAGCAAACACTACGCGGGGGGGCATGAGACCCAGTACTTC,CASKHYAGGHETQYF
TRBJ2-1,TRBV6-6,.,many,TGTGCCAGCAGTTACTTTAGACAGTATATTTCCTACAATGAGCAGTTCTTC,CASSYFRQYISYNEQFF
TRBJ1-2,TRBV20-1,.,few,TGCAGTGCTAGTTTGGTTGGCTACACCTTC,CSASLVGYTF
TRBJ1-3,TRBV6-4,.,.,TGTGCCAGCAATAGGGACCCCGCTGGAAACACCATATATTTT,CASNRDPAGNTIYF
TRBJ1-1,TRBV10-3,TRBD1,few,TGTGCCATCAGTGAGTCGAGGGACAGGGCCACTGAAGCTTTCTTT,CAISESRDRATEAFF
TRBJ2-6,TRBV9,TRBD1,.,TGTGCCAGCAGCCCCTGGGACAGCCCTTCTGGGGCCAACGTCCTGACTTTC,CASSPWDSPSGANVLTF
TRBJ2-7,TRBV14,.,.,TGTGCCAGCAGCCCGACCCCGGGAATTTCCTACGAGCAGTACTTC,CASSPTPGISYEQYF
TRBJ1-5,TRBV6-6,.,.,TGTGCCAGCAGTTACCTGGGTGCTCATCAGCCCCAGCATTTT,CASSYLGAHQPQHF
TRBJ2-3,TRBV10-3,TRBD2,.,TGTGCCATTGGACTAGCGGGGGGTACAGATACGCAGTATTTT,CAIGLAGGTDTQYF
TRBJ2-3,TRBV25-1,.,.,TGTGCCAGCAGTGTACAGAGGTTCACAGATACGCAGTATTTT,CASSVQRFTDTQYF
TRBJ1-2,TRBV10-3,.,few,TGTGCCATCAGTGGAAGGGACCTCCCCGATAGAGGTGGCTACACCTTC,CAISGRDLPDRGGYTF
TRBJ2-3,TRBV5-1,TRBD2,.,TGCGCCAGCAGCTTGGGACTAGCGGAGGCAGATACGCAGTATTTT,CASSLGLAEADTQYF